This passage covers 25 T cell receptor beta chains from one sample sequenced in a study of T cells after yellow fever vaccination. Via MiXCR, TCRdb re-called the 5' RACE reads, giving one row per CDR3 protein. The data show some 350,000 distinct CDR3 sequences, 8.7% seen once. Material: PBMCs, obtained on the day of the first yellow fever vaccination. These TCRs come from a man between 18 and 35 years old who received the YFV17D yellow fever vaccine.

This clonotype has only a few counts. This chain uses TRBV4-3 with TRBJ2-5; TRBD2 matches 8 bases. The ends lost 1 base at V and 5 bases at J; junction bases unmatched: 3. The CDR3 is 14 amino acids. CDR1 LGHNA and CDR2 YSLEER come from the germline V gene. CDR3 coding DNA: TGCGCCAGCAGCCAAGTAGGCGGGGGGGAGACCCAGTACTTC. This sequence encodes CASSQVGGGETQYF.

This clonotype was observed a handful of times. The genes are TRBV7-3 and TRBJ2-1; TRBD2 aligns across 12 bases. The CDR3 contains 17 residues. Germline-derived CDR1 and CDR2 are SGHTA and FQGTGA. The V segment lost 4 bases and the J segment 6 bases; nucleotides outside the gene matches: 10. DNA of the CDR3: TGTGCCAGCAGCTCAAACCACCTAGCGGGGGGGCCCAATGAGCAGTTCTTC. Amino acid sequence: CASSSNHLAGGPNEQFF.

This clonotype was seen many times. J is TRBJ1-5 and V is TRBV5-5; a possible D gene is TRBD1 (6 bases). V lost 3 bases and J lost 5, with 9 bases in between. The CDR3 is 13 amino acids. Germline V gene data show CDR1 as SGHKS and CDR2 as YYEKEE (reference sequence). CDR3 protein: CASSSDSYQPQHF. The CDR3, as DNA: TGTGCCAGCAGCTCGGACAGCTATCAGCCCCAGCATTTT.

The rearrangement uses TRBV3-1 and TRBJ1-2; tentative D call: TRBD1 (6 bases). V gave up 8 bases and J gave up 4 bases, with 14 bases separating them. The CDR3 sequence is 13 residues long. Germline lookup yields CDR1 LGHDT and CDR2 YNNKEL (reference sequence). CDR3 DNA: TGTGCCAGCGGCGGGGGGCGTATCTATGGCTACACCTTC. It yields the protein CASGGGRIYGYTF.

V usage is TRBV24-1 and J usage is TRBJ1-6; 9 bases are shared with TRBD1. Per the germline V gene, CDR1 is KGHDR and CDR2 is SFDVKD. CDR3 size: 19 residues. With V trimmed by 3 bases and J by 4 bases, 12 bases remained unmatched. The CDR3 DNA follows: TGTGCCACCAGTGATCCCCGGGACAGGGTAGGGGGTTATAATTCACCCCTCCACTTT. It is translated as CATSDPRDRVGGYNSPLHF.

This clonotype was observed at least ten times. CDR3 in DNA: TGCGCCAGCAGAGAAAACCCCACCGGGACGGCCACAGATACGCAGTATTTT. It specifies CASRENPTGTATDTQYF. The chain combines TRBV4-1 with TRBJ2-3; the D gene could be TRBD1 or TRBD2 (5 bases each). The CDR3 sequence is 17 residues long. The germline CDR1 and CDR2 sequences are MGHRA and YSYEKL. V lost 6 bases to trimming and J lost 2 bases, with 21 bases between them.

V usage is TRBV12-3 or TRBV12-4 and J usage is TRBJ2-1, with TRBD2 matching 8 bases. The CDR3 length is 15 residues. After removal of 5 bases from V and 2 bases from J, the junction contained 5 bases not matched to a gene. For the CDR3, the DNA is TGTGCCAGCAGTCTTCGGACTAGCACCTACAATGAGCAGTTCTTC. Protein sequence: CASSLRTSTYNEQFF.

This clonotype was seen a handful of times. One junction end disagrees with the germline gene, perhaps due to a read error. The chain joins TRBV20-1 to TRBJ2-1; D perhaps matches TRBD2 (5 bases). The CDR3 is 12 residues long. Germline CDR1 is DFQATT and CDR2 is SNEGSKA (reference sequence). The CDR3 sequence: CSAMGDYHEQFF. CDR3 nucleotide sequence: TGCAGTGCTATGGGAGACTACCATGAGCAGTTCTTC.

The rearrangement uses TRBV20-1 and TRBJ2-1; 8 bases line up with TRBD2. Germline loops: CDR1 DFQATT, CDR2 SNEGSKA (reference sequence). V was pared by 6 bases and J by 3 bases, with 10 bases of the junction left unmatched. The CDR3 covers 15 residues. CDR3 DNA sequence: TGCAGTGCCGCTGCCTTAGCGGGGTACTACAATGAGCAGTTCTTC. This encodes CSAAALAGYYNEQFF.

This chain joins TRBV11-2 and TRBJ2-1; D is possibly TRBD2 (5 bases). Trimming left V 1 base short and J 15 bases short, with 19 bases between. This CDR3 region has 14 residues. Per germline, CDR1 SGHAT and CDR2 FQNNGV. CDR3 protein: CASSLGLVSGTWFF. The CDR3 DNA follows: TGTGCCAGCAGCTTAGGGTTGGTAAGCGGAACCTGGTTCTTC. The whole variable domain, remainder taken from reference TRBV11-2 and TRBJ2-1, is EAGVAQSPRYKIIEKRQSVAFWCNPISGHATLYWYQQILGQGPKLLIQFQNNGVVDDSQLPKDRFSAERLKGVDSTLKIQPAKLEDSAVYLCASSLGLVSGTWFFGPGTRLTVL.

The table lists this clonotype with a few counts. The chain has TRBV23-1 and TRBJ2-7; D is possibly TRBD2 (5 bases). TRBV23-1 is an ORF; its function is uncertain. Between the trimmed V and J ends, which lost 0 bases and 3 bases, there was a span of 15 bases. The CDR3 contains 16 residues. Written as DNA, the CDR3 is TGCGCCAGCAGTCAATCGTTTTCGGAGGCTGGCTACGAGCAGTACGTC. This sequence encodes CASSQSFSEAGYEQYV.

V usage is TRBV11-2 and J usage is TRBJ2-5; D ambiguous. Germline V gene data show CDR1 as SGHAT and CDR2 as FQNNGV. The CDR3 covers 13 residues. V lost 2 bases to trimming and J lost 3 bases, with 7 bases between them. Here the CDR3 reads CASSLQIEETQYF. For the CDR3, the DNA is TGTGCCAGCAGCTTACAGATTGAAGAGACCCAGTACTTC.

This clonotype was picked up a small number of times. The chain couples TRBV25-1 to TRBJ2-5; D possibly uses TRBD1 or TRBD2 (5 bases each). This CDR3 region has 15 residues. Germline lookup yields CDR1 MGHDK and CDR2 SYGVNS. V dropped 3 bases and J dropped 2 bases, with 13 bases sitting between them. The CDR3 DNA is TGTGCCAGCAGTGAGGCGGGCCAGGGTCAAGAGACCCAGTACTTC. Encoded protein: CASSEAGQGQETQYF.

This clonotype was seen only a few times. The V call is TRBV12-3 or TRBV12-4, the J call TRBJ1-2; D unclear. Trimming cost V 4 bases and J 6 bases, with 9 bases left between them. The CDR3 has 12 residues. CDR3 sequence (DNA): TGTGCCAGCAGTTATACTGGGGATGGCTACACCTTC. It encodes CASSYTGDGYTF.

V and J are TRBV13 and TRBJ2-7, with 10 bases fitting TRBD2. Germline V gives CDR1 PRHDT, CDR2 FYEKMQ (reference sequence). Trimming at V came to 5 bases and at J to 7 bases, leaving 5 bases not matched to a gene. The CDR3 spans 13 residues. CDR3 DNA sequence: TGTGCCAGCAGCCCCCCGGGACTAGCGGAGCAGTACTTC. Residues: CASSPPGLAEQYF.

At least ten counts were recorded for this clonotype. The CDR3 spells CASSLIGQGSGYGYTF. CDR3 nucleotides: TGTGCCAGCAGTTTAATCGGGCAGGGAAGCGGCTATGGCTACACCTTC. The chain carries TRBV12-3 or TRBV12-4 and TRBJ1-2; D may be TRBD1 (5 bases). V gave up 2 bases and J gave up 4 bases, with 17 bases separating them. This CDR3 spans 16 amino acids.

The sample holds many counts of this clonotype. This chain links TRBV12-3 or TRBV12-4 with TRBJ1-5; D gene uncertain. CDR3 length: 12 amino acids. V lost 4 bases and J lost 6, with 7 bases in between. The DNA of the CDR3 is TGTGCCAGCAGTTGGTACCCTCAGCCCCAGCATTTT. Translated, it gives CASSWYPQPQHF.

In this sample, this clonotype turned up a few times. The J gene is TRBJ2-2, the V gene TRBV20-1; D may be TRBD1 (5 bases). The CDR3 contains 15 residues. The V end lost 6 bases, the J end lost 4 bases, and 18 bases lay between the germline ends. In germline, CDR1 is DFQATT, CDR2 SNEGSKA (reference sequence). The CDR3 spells CSARMAGRVTGELFF. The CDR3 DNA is TGCAGTGCCCGAATGGCAGGGCGCGTCACCGGGGAGCTGTTTTTT.

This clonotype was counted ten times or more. CDR3 region: CSVEMTGHQETQYF. The CDR3 DNA follows: TGCAGCGTTGAGATGACAGGGCACCAAGAGACCCAGTACTTC. The chain links TRBV29-1 to TRBJ2-5, with 7 nucleotides matching TRBD1. The CDR3 length is 14 residues. Germline lookup yields CDR1 SQVTM and CDR2 ANQGSEA. J lost 0 bases, V lost 3 bases, and 4 bases had no gene match.

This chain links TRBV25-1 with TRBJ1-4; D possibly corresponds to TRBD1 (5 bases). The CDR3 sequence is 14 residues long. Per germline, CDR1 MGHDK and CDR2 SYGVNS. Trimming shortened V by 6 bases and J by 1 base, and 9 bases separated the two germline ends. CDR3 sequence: CASSPGGTNEKLFF. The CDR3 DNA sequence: TGTGCCAGCAGCCCGGGGGGAACTAATGAAAAACTGTTTTTT. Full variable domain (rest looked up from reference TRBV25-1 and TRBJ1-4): EADIYQTPRYLVIGTGKKITLECSQTMGHDKMYWYQQDPGMELHLIHYSYGVNSTEKGDLSSESTVSRIRTEHFPLTLESARPSHTSQYLCASSPGGTNEKLFFGSGTQLSVL.

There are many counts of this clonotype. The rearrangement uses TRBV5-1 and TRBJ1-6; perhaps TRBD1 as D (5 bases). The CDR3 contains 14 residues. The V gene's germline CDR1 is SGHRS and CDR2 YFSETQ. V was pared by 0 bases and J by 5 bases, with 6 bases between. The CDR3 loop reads CASSLAGNNSPLHF. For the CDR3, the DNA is TGCGCCAGCAGCTTGGCAGGGAATAATTCACCCCTCCACTTT.

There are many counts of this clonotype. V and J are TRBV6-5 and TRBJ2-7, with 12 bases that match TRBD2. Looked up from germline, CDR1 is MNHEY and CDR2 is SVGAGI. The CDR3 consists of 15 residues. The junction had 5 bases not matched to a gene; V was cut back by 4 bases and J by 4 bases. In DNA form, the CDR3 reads TGTGCCAGCAGTTTTACTAGCGGGGGGCGGTACGAGCAGTACTTC. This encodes CASSFTSGGRYEQYF.

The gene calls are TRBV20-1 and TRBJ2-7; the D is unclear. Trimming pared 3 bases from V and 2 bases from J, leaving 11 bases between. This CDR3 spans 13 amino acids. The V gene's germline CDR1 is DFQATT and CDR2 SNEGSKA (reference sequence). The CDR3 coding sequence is TGCAGTGCTAGGGTTCATACCACCTACGAGCAGTACTTC. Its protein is CSARVHTTYEQYF.

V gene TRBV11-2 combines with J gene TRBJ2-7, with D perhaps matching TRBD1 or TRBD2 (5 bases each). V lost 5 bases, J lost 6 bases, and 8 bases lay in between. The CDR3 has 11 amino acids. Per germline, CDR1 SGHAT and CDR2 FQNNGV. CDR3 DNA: TGTGCCAGCAGCGGGGGAAGCGAGCAGTACTTC. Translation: CASSGGSEQYF.

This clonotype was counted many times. CDR3 protein: CASTEGGGGGYTF. DNA of the CDR3: TGTGCCAGCACCGAAGGCGGGGGCGGTGGCTACACCTTC. V and J are TRBV12-3 or TRBV12-4 and TRBJ1-2; D is possibly TRBD1 (6 bases). Deletions cut 7 bases from V and 7 bases from J, with 16 bases between. The CDR3 is 13 amino acids.